Sequencing of this T cell receptor (beta chain) was carried out in a study of blood T cells in healthy people across ages. Germline V gene data show CDR1 as MNHEY and CDR2 as SMNVEV (reference sequence). V lost 0 bases, J lost 8 bases, and 3 bases stayed unmatched. The CDR3 is 13 amino acids. PCR was performed a second time for 7 to 11 cycles using a sample-barcoded 5' primer and a J-beta primer mix. Each CDR3 protein is one row after TCRdb ran MiXCR on the 5' RACE reads. The sample yields more than 1,400,000 distinct CDR3 sequences, 42% seen once. This clonotype has a handful of counts. The chain couples TRBV27 to TRBJ1-1; 7 positions match TRBD1. The clonotype originates from a woman aged 18 to 35 in good health. The sequenced material came from blood. In nucleotides, the CDR3 is TGTGCCAGCAGTTTATCGACAGGGAAAGAAGCTTTCTTT. Translating it yields CASSLSTGKEAFF.